This T cell receptor (beta chain) was retrieved from a study of blood T cell repertoires in COVID-19. The CDR3 has 14 amino acids. Germline V gene data show CDR1 as SNHLY and CDR2 as FYNNEI. Of note for this clone: At one of its ends the junction is not consistent with the germline gene, which may arise from a read error.

Original data processing: Reference gene primers were amplified, and this amplification served to estimate nucleated cell counts. Sequencing was performed with immunoSEQ multiplex PCR; in TCRdb, only in-frame clones are kept and a portion is missing. The DNA gave D and trimming, while V, J and clone size come from that table. The sample gives 200,000 to 250,000 clones, around 81% of which show up once; around 7.3% is in the top ten. The receptor was derived from a woman aged 65 to 85 with acute or convalescent COVID-19. This sequence joins TRBV2 and TRBJ2-2; no clear D gene. The sequenced sample was peripheral blood. The CDR3 DNA reads as TGTGCCAGCAGAGAAGAGACTAACACCGGGGAGCTGTTTTTT. It is translated as CASREETNTGELFF. Full variable domain (missing parts from reference TRBV2 and TRBJ2-2): EPEVTQTPSHQVTQMGQEVILRCVPISNHLYFYWYRQILGQKVEFLVSFYNNEISEKSEIFDDQFSVERPDGSNFTLKIRSTKLEDSAMYFCASREETNTGELFFGEGSRLTVL.